This TCR beta chain appears in the sequencing data of a study of blood T cell repertoires in COVID-19. Study-wide background: The origin of the acute and convalescent COVID-19 samples was the United States, Italy and Spain. T cells, B-cell-depleted T cells, or PBMCs provided the cDNA or gDNA that served as material.

Germline loops: CDR1 SGDLS, CDR2 YYNGEE. CDR3 length: 14 residues. Deletions cut 2 bases from V and 1 base from J, with 10 bases between. Libraries were prepared by immunoSEQ multiplex PCR; TCRdb keeps only in-frame clonotypes and omits some of them. The sample carries some 96,000 clones, approximately 80% recorded once. Sequenced material: peripheral blood. The rearrangement uses TRBV9 and TRBJ2-7, with D tentatively TRBD2 (6 bases). The origin of this receptor is a man aged 50 or older with active or convalescent COVID-19. Here the CDR3 reads CASSVGGYSYEQYF. The CDR3 DNA sequence: TGTGCCAGCAGCGTTGGGGGGTATTCCTACGAGCAGTACTTC.